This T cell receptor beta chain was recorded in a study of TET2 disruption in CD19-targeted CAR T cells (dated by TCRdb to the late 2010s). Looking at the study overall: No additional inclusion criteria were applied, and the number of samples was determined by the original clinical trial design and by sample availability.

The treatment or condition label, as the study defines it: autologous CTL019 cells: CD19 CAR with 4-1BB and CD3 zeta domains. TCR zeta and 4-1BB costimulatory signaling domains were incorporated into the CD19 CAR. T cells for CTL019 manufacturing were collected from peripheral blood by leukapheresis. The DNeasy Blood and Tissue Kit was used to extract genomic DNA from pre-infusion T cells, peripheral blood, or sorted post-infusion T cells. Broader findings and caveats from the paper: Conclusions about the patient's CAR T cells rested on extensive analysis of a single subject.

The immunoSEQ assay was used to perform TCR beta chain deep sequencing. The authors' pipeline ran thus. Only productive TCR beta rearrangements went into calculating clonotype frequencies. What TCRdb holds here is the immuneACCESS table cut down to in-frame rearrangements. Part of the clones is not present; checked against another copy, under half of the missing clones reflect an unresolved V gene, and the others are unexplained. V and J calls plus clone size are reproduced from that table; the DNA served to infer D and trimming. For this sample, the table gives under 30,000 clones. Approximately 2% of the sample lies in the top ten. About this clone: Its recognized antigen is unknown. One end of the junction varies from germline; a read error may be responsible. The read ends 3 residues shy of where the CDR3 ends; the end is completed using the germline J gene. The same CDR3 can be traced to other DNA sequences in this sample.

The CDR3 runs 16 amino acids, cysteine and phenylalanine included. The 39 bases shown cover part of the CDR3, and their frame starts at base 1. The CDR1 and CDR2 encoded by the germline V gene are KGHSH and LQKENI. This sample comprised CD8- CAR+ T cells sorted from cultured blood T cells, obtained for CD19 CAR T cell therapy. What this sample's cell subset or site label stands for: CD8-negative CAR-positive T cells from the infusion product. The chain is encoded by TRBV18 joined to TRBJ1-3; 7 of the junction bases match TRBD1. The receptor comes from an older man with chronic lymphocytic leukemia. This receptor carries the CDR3 CASSRETGNSGNTIYF. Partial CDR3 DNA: TGTGCCAGCTCACGCGAGACAGGGAACTCTGGAAACACT.